The following is a TCR beta chain sequence with its context. This clonotype was counted ten times or more. No antigen is known for it. Per-base quality was not reported, and no clone a single base away is much larger than it. The sample is drawn from a study of T-cell reconstitution after alpha-beta-depleted transplantation in children (dated by TCRdb to about 2016). Concerning the study at large: Using TCR repertoire profiling, the study followed T-cell immune reconstitution in a quantitative way in children after TCRalphabeta/CD19-depleted allogeneic hematopoietic cell transplantation.

Explained via the paper, the time point label denotes: day 60 (about 2 months) after transplantation. In the paper's terms, the treatment or condition label means: allogeneic hematopoietic cell transplantation with graft depleted of TCRalphabeta T cells and CD19 B cells. TCRalphabeta/CD19-depleted allogeneic hematopoietic cell grafts were given to the transplant recipients, all of whom were children. V is cut back by 6 bases and J by 2 bases, with 9 bases in the junction unmatched. The germline V gene specifies MGHDK as CDR1 and SYGVNS as CDR2. The CDR3 starts with the cysteine, ends with the phenylalanine, and has 16 residues. The only DNA kept is the CDR3, 48 bases in frame from the first base. The library was generated by PCR. The data were produced on an Illumina HiSeq 2500. Molecular barcoding was employed in the preparation of TCR libraries, with unique molecular identifiers being used to normalize TCRbeta repertoire quantification. TCRdb ran its own pipeline on the public reads, namely fastp trimming at Q25 and MiXCR clone calling, and kept in-frame beta chains. Identical CDR3 protein sequences are pooled into one entry, listed with their most common genes and DNA. This sample has roughly 100,000 distinct CDR3 sequences in its table, and 5% to 6% of those were observed once. Of the sample, around 5.6% falls within the top ten clones.

What the study reported, not specific to this receptor: Hyperexpanded clone frequencies declined over subsequent months; after one year, T-cell counts and TCRbeta diversity were mostly attributed to newly produced T cells. In some patients, high TCRbeta diversity at day 60 was attributed to recipient T cells and intrathymic progenitors that had survived conditioning. Apparently early alphabetaT-cell count recovery about two months after transplant reportedly relied on only several hundred rapidly expanded clones derived from non-depleted graft cells.

The source material was PBMCs, mostly from graft donor cells, sampled 60 days after TCRalphabeta/CD19-depleted stem cell transplant. The receptor chain draws on TRBV25-1 and TRBJ2-1; the junction holds 8 bases that match TRBD2. The TCR was taken from a female patient aged 2-9 years who had a stem cell transplant for Fanconi anemia, so the T cells may come from the graft donor. The CDR3 region reads CASRPSGGLTYNEQFF. The nucleotide sequence is TGTGCCAGCAGACCGAGCGGGGGCCTAACCTACAATGAGCAGTTCTTC.